This TCR beta chain originates from a study of control samples from healthy donors and cancer patients. Assay used: immunoSEQ multiplex PCR; TCRdb lists only in-frame clones, some missing. The repertoire has about 140,000 clones, roughly nine tenths of them found once; the top ten carry 8% to 9.5%. V lost 3 bases and J 8 bases, leaving 22 bases between the germline ends. The CDR3 has 16 amino acids. The germline gives CDR1 MGHRA, CDR2 YSYEKL. Source material: blood. The clonotype was recovered from a woman aged 25 to 45 in good health. The J gene is TRBJ1-2, the V gene TRBV4-1; D is perhaps TRBD1 (6 bases). CDR3 nucleotides: TGCGCCAGCAGCCAGATGGGGGGCGACAACAGGAGGGGCTACACCTTC. Protein product: CASSQMGGDNRRGYTF.